This T cell receptor (beta chain) appears in the sequencing data of a study of blood T cells in healthy people across ages. The V and J ends lost 5 bases and 6 bases respectively, with 9 bases between them. This CDR3 spans 12 amino acids. The germline CDR1 and CDR2 sequences are MNHEY and SVGAGI. Next came a second PCR, run for roughly 6 to 11 cycles, which used a sample-barcoded 5' primer along with a J-beta primer mix. MiXCR, run by TCRdb on the 5' RACE reads, gives a single entry per CDR3 protein. This sample has some 860,000 distinct CDR3 sequences; just over 55% occur once, and the top ten carry 20% to 30%.

Specimen: blood. This sequence originates from a man in his forties or fifties in good health. The rearrangement uses TRBV6-5 and TRBJ2-3; D not resolved. The CDR3 protein is CASSLRRDTQYF. CDR3 nucleotide sequence: TGTGCCAGCAGTCTCAGAAGGGATACGCAGTATTTT.